A few counts support the clone carrying this TCR beta chain. The CDR3 has 16 amino acids. V lost 5 bases, J lost 5 bases, and 9 bases stayed unmatched. Germline CDR1 and CDR2: MDHEN and SYDVKM. The data are from a study of blood T cell repertoires in COVID-19. Study-level background: Some COVID-19 samples were acute and others convalescent; all came from the United States, Italy and Spain. Nucleic acid was either cDNA or gDNA, and it came from T cells, B-cell-depleted T cells, or PBMCs.

Authors' data handling: Amplification of reference gene primers was used by the study to estimate nucleated cell counts. The method was immunoSEQ multiplex PCR; TCRdb's version includes in-frame clones alone and lacks a portion of them. V, J and clone size derive from that table, while D and trimming were established from the DNA sequence. The sample holds under 60,000 clones, about 80% seen once. This clonotype was obtained from a man aged 55 to 70 with acute or convalescent COVID-19. This rearrangement joins TRBV28 to TRBJ1-6, with 7 bases matching TRBD1. The sequencing sample was made of peripheral blood. This CDR3 reads CASSPPPGQDNSPLHF. The CDR3 DNA sequence: TGTGCCAGCAGTCCCCCACCTGGACAGGATAATTCACCCCTCCACTTT. Full variable domain (rest looked up from reference TRBV28 and TRBJ1-6): DVKVTQSSRYLVKRTGEKVFLECVQDMDHENMFWYRQDPGLGLRLIYFSYDVKMKEKGDIPEGYSVSREKKERFSLILESASTNQTSMYLCASSPPPGQDNSPLHFGNGTRLTVT.